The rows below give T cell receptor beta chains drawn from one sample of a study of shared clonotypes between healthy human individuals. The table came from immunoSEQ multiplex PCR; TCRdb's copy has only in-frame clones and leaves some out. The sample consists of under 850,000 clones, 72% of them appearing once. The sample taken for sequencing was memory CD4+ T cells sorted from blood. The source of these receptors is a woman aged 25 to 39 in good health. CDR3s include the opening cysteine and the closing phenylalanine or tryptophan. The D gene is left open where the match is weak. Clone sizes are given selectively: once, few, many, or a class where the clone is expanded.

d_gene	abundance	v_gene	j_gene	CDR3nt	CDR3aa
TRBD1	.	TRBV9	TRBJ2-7	TGTGCCAGCAGCCCCTGGGGGCAGGGGGTTCCCTCCTACGAGCAGTACTTC	CASSPWGQGVPSYEQYF
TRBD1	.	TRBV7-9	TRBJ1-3	TGTGCCAGCAGCCGTGGGACAGGGGGAAACACCATATATTTT	CASSRGTGGNTIYF
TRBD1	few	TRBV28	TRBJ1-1	TGTGCCAGCAGTGAAACAGGGGGTTTCACTGAAGCTTTCTTT	CASSETGGFTEAFF
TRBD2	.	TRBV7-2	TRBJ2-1	TGTGCCAGCAGCCGAGAAGGACTAGCGGGAACCTCCTACAATGAGCAGTTCTTC	CASSREGLAGTSYNEQFF
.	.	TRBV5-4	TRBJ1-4	TGTGCCAGCAGCCTTGACAGGTTTCATGAAAAACTGTTTTTT	CASSLDRFHEKLFF
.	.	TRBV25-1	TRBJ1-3	TGTGCAACGGGGCACTCTGGAAACACCATATATTTT	CATGHSGNTIYF
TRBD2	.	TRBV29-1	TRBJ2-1	TGCAGCGTAGGCACCGGGACTAGCGGGAGTTCCTACAATGAGCAGTTCTTC	CSVGTGTSGSSYNEQFF
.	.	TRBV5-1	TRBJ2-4	TGCGCCAGCAGCAACGGACAGTCCCTCCTAGCCAAAAACATTCAGTACTTC	CASSNGQSLLAKNIQYF
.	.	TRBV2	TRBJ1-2	TGTGCCAGCAGGTACGCGATTGGCTACACCTTC	CASRYAIGYTF
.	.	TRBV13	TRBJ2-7	TGTGCCAGCAGCCCAAGAAGGCAGGGGGAGCAGTACTTC	CASSPRRQGEQYF
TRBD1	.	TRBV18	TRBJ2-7	TGTGCCAGCTCCCCGGGACAGGGGCGAGACCTCTACGAGCAGTACTTC	CASSPGQGRDLYEQYF
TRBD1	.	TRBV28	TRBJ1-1	TGTGCCAGCAGTTTCGACAGGGGGCGTAGGAACACTGAAGCTTTCTTT	CASSFDRGRRNTEAFF
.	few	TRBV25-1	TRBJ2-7	TGTGCCAGCAGCGGAATGCGGGGAACCTACGAGCAGTACTTC	CASSGMRGTYEQYF
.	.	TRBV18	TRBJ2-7	TGTGCCAGCTCGCGACTTGACACCACCTACGAGCAGTACTTC	CASSRLDTTYEQYF
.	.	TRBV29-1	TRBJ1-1	TGCAGCGTTGAAGGTCTAGGAGGGATGAACACTGAAGCTTTCTTT	CSVEGLGGMNTEAFF
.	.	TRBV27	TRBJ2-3	TGTGCCAGCAGTTTCGGCGTGGGAACAGATACGCAGTATTTT	CASSFGVGTDTQYF
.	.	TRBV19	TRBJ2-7	TGTGCCAGTAGTATCGATAGTGGCCCGCCGGGCGAGCAGTACTTC	CASSIDSGPPGEQYF
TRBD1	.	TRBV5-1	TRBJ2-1	TGCGCCAGCAGTCCAGGGGGCGGTTCCTACAATGAGCAGTTCTTC	CASSPGGGSYNEQFF
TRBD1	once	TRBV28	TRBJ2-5	TGTGCCAGCAGTTTACAGGGGGCGCGTGAGACCCAGTACTTC	CASSLQGARETQYF
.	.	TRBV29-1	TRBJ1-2	TGCAGCGTCGCGGGACTACGGGATGGCTACACCTTC	CSVAGLRDGYTF
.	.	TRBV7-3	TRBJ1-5	TGTGCCAGCAGCTTAACGGGGGGAGGCAATCAGCCCCAGCATTTT	CASSLTGGGNQPQHF
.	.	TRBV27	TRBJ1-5	TGTGCCAGCTCCAGGGTCACGAGCAATCAGCCCCAGCATTTT	CASSRVTSNQPQHF
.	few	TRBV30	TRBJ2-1	TGTGCCTGGAGGGGCAGAGCGGGCCCGGAGGCTTACAATGAGCAGTTCTTC	CAWRGRAGPEAYNEQFF
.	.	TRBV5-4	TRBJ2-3	TGTGCCAGCAGCTTATATGCGGGGTCCACAGATACGCAGTATTTT	CASSLYAGSTDTQYF
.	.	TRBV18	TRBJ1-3	TGTGCCAGCTCATTGTCGGGGCTCGACACCATATATTTT	CASSLSGLDTIYF
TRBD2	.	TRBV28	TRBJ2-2	TGTGCCAGCAGTTTTAGTAGCGGGGGAACCGGGGAGCTGTTTTTT	CASSFSSGGTGELFF
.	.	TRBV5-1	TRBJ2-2	TGCGCCAGCAGCTTAGGGGCAGGGGTGACCGGGGAGCTGTTTTTT	CASSLGAGVTGELFF
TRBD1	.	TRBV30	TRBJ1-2	TGTGCCTGGAGTAAGGCAGGGGGCCGTCCTAACTATGGCTACACCTTC	CAWSKAGGRPNYGYTF
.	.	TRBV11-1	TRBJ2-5	TGTGCCAGCAGCTTAGATGCTCAGGAGACCCAGTACTTC	CASSLDAQETQYF
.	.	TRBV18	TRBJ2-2	TGTGCCAGCTCACCACGTAGTTTGTCGAACACCGGGGAGCTGTTTTTT	CASSPRSLSNTGELFF
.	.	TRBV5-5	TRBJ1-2	TGTGCCAGCAGCTCGGCGGGCTATGGCTACACCTTC	CASSSAGYGYTF
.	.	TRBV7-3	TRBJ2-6	TGTGCCAGCAGCTTAAGGGCAGATTTTTACTCTGGGGCCAACGTCCTGACTTTC	CASSLRADFYSGANVLTF
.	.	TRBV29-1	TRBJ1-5	TGCAGCGTTGGGGGGACAAACAATCAGCCCCAGCATTTT	CSVGGTNNQPQHF
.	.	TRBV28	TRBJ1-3	TGTGCCAGCAGTTTATACCCCGCTACTGGAAACACCATATATTTT	CASSLYPATGNTIYF
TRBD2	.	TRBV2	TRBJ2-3	TGTGCCAGCAGTGGAACTAGCGGGAGGGGAAATACGCAGTATTTT	CASSGTSGRGNTQYF
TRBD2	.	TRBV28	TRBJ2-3	TGTGCCAGCAGTCTGGGACTAGCGGGAGGGCCGGATACGCAGTATTTT	CASSLGLAGGPDTQYF
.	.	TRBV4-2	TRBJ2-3	TGTGCCAGCAGCCAAAGGGGTCGAGGGACTAGCACAGATACGCAGTATTTT	CASSQRGRGTSTDTQYF
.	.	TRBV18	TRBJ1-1	TGTGCCAGCTCACCAGATGCCAATTACGGGGCTTTCTTT	CASSPDANYGAFF
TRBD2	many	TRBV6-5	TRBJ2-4	TGTGCCAGCAGTAGCTCCCGACTAGCGGGGCGTTGGACCTTC	CASSSSRLAGRWTF